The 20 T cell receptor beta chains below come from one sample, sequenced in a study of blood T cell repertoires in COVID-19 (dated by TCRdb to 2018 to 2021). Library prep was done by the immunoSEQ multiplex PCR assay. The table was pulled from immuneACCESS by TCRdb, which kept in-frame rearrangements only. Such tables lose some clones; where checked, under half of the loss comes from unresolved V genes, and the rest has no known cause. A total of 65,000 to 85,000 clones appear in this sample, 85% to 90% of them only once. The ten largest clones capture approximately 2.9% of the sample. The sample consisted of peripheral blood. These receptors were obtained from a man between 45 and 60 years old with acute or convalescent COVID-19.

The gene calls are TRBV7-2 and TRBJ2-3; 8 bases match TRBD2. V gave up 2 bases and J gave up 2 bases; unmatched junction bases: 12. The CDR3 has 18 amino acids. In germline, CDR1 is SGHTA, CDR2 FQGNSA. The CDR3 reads CASSLKLQREPHTDTQYF. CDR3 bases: TGTGCCAGCAGCTTAAAGCTCCAGCGGGAGCCCCACACAGATACGCAGTATTTT.

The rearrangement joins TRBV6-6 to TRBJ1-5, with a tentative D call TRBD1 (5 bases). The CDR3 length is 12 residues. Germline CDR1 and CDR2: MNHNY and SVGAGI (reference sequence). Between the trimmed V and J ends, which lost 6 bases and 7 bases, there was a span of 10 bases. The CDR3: CASRSQEQPQHF. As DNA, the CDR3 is TGTGCCAGCAGATCACAGGAGCAGCCCCAGCATTTT.

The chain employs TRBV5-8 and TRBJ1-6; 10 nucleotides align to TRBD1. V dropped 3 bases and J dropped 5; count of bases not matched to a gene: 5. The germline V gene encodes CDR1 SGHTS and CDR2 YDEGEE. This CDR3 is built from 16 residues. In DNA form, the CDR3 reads TGTGCCAGCAGCTGGACGGGACAGGGGCATAATTCACCCCTCCACTTT. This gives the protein CASSWTGQGHNSPLHF.

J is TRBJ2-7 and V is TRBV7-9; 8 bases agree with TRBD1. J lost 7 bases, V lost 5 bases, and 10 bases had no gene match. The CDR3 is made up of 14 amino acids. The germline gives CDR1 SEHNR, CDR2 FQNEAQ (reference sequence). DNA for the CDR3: TGTGCCAGCAGCCTTGACAGGGGCTTCTTGGAGCAGTACTTC. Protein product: CASSLDRGFLEQYF.

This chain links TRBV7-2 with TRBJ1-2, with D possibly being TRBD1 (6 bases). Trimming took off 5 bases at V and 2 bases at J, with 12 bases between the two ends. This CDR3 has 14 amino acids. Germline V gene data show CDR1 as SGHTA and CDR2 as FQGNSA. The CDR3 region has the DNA TGTGCCAGCAGCCCCCGGGGGGCGAACTATGGCTACACCTTC. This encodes CASSPRGANYGYTF. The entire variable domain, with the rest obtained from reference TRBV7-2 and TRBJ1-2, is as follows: GAGVSQSPSNKVTEKGKDVELRCDPISGHTALYWYRQSLGQGLEFLIYFQGNSAPDKSGLPSDRFSAERTGGSVSTLTIQRTQQEDSAVYLCASSPRGANYGYTFGSGTRLTVV.

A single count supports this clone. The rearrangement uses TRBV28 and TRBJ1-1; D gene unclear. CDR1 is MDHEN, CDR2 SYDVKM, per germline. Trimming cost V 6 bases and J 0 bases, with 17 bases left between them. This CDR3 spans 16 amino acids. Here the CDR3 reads CASSLAGPSMNTEAFF. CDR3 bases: TGTGCCAGCAGCTTGGCGGGTCCTAGCATGAACACTGAAGCTTTCTTT.

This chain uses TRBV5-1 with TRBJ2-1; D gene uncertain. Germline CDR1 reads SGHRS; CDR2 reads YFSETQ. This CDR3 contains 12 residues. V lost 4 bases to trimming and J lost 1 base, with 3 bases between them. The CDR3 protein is CASSHSYNEQFF. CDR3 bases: TGCGCCAGCAGCCATTCCTACAATGAGCAGTTCTTC. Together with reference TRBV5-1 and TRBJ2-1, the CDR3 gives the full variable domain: KAGVTQTPRYLIKTRGQQVTLSCSPISGHRSVSWYQQTPGQGLQFLFEYFSETQRNKGNFPGRFSGRQFSNSRSEMNVSTLELGDSALYLCASSHSYNEQFFGPGTRLTVL.

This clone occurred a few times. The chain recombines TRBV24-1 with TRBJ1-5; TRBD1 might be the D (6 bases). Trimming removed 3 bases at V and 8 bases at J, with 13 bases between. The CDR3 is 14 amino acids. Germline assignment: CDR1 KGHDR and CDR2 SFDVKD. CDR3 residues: CATSDTQGFEPQHF. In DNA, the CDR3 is TGTGCCACCAGTGATACACAGGGTTTTGAGCCCCAGCATTTT.

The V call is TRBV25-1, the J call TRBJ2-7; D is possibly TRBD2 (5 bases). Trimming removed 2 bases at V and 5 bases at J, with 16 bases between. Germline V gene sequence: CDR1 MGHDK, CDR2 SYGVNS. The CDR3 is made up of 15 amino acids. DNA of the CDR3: TGTGCCAGCAGTGAACCGAGGGATGCGGACGACGAGCAGTACTTC. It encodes CASSEPRDADDEQYF.

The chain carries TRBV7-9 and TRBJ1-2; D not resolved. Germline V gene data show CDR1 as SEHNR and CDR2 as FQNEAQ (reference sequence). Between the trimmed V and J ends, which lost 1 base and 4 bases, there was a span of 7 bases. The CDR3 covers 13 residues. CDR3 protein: CASSLDYSYGYTF. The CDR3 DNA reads TGTGCCAGCAGCTTAGATTATAGCTATGGCTACACCTTC.

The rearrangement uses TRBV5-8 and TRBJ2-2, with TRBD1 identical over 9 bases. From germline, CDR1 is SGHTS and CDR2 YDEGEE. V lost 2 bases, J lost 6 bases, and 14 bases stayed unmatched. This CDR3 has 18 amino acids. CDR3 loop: CASSFERDRDVVAGELFF. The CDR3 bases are TGTGCCAGCAGCTTCGAAAGGGACAGGGATGTCGTGGCCGGGGAGCTGTTTTTT.

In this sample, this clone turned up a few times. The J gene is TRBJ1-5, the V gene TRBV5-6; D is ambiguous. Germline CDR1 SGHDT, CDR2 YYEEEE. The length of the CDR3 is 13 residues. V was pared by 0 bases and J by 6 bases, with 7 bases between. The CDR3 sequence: CASSLGGGQPQHF. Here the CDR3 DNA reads TGTGCCAGCAGCTTGGGGGGAGGTCAGCCCCAGCATTTT.

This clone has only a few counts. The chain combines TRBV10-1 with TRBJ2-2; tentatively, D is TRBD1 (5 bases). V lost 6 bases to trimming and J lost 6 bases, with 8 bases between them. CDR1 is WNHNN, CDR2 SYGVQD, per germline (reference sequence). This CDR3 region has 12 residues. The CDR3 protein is CASSYRSGELFF. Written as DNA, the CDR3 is TGCGCCAGCAGCTACAGGTCCGGGGAGCTGTTTTTT.

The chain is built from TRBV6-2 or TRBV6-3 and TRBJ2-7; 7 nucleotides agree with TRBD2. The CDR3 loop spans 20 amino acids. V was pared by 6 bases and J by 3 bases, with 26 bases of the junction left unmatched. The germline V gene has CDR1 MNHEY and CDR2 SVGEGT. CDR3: CASSTPRNPGSGGPLYEQYF. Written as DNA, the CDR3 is TGTGCCAGCAGCACTCCACGTAACCCCGGGTCGGGGGGACCCCTCTACGAGCAGTACTTC.

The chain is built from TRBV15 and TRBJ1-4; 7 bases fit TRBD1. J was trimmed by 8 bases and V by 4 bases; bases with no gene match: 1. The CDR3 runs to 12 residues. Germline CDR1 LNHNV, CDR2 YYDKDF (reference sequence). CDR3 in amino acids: CATSIGGEKLFF. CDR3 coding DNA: TGTGCCACCAGCATAGGGGGCGAAAAACTGTTTTTT.

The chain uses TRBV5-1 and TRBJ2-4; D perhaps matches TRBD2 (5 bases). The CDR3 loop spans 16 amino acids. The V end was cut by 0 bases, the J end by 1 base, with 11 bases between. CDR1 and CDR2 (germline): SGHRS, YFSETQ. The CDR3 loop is CASSLATGSAKNIQYF. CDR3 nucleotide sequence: TGCGCCAGCAGCTTGGCCACGGGGAGTGCCAAAAACATTCAGTACTTC. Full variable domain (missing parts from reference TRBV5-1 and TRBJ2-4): KAGVTQTPRYLIKTRGQQVTLSCSPISGHRSVSWYQQTPGQGLQFLFEYFSETQRNKGNFPGRFSGRQFSNSRSEMNVSTLELGDSALYLCASSLATGSAKNIQYFGAGTRLSVL.

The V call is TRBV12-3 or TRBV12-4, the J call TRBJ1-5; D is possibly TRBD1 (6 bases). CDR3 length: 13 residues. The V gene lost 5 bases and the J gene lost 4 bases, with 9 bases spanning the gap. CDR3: CASSTDSNQPQHF. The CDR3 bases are TGTGCCAGCAGTACGGACAGTAATCAGCCCCAGCATTTT.

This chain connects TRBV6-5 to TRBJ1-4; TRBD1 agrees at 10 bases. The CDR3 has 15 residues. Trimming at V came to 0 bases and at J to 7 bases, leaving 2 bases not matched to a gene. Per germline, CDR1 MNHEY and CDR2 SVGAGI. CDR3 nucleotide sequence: TGTGCCAGCAGTTACTCGGGACAGGGGAGTGAAAAACTGTTTTTT. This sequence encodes CASSYSGQGSEKLFF.

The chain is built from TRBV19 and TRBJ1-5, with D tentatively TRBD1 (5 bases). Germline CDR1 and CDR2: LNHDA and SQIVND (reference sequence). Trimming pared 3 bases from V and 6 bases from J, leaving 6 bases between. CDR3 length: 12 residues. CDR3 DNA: TGTGCCAGTAGTATGGGGGGTCAGCCCCAGCATTTT. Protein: CASSMGGQPQHF. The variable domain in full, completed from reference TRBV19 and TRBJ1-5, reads DGGITQSPKYLFRKEGQNVTLSCEQNLNHDAMYWYRQDPGQGLRLIYYSQIVNDFQKGDIAEGYSVSREKKESFPLTVTSAQKNPTAFYLCASSMGGQPQHFGDGTRLSIL.

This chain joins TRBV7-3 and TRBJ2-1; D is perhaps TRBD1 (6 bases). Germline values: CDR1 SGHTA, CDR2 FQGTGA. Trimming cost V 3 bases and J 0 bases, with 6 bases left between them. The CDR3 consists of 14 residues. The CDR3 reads CASSLTGSYNEQFF. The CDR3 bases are TGTGCCAGCAGCTTGACAGGCTCCTACAATGAGCAGTTCTTC.